These 22 T cell receptor beta chains were sequenced from one sample in a study of liver allograft versus peripheral blood T cells. Study summary: Comparisons were made between T cell receptor repertoires found in transplanted livers and those circulating in recipients' peripheral blood.

TCRdb redid the calling of the reads with MiXCR, one entry per CDR3 protein. The data contain 8,600 or so distinct CDR3 sequences, 19% of them singletons. The receptors here all came from a human patient who had a liver transplant. Part of the T cells may come from the graft donor.

The chain employs TRBV13 and TRBJ2-7; 10 positions match TRBD1. This CDR3 is built from 15 residues. Losses at the gene ends were 5 bases for V and 2 bases for J; bases not matched to a gene: 6. Germline V gene lookup returns CDR1 PRHDT and CDR2 FYEKMQ (reference sequence). This CDR3 reads CASSPRDRGAYEQYF. The CDR3 bases are TGTGCCAGCAGCCCCCGGGACAGGGGAGCCTACGAGCAGTACTTC.

J is TRBJ2-7 and V is TRBV6-5; TRBD2 agrees at 7 bases. CDR3 length: 15 residues. Trimming cost V 3 bases and J 0 bases; bases outside gene matches: 5. Germline V gene data show CDR1 as MNHEY and CDR2 as SVGAGI. CDR3 region: CASSYPREGSYEQYF. CDR3 in DNA: TGTGCCAGCAGTTATCCCAGGGAGGGCTCCTACGAGCAGTACTTC.

This chain uses TRBV12-3 or TRBV12-4 with TRBJ2-7; perhaps TRBD1 as D (6 bases). The CDR3 extends over 14 amino acids. V lost 7 bases and J lost 2, with 15 bases in between. DNA for the CDR3: TGTGCCAGCACCCACCGGGACAACCCCTACGAGCAGTACTTC. Encoded protein: CASTHRDNPYEQYF.

This clonotype is medium-sized within its sample. The chain links TRBV19 to TRBJ1-1; 8 nucleotides line up with TRBD1. Germline V gene data show CDR1 as LNHDA and CDR2 as SQIVND (reference sequence). The ends lost 5 bases at V and 4 bases at J; junction bases unmatched: 6. This CDR3 region has 14 residues. CDR3 sequence: CASSPPGGGTEAFF. In nucleotides, the CDR3 is TGTGCCAGTAGTCCACCAGGGGGCGGCACTGAAGCTTTCTTT.

This chain connects TRBV12-5 to TRBJ1-5; no clear D. The CDR3 consists of 13 residues. The V gene lost 6 bases and the J gene lost 6 bases, with 12 bases spanning the gap. Germline V gene sequence: CDR1 LGHNT, CDR2 FRNRAP. As DNA, the CDR3 is TGTGCTAGTGGACCCGACGGTACTCAGCCCCAGCATTTT. This codes for CASGPDGTQPQHF. Using reference TRBV12-5 and TRBJ1-5 for the parts outside the CDR3, the full variable domain is DARVTQTPRHKVTEMGQEVTMRCQPILGHNTVFWYRQTMMQGLELLAYFRNRAPLDDSGMPKDRFSAEMPDATLATLKIQPSEPRDSAVYFCASGPDGTQPQHFGDGTRLSIL.

V gene TRBV25-1 combines with J gene TRBJ1-1; D might be TRBD1 (6 bases). The length of the CDR3 is 13 residues. Trimming shortened V by 6 bases and J by 10 bases, and 18 bases separated the two germline ends. Germline-derived CDR1 and CDR2 are MGHDK and SYGVNS. The CDR3 here is CASRAGGASSAFF. The CDR3 DNA reads as TGTGCCAGCAGAGCGGGGGGGGCCTCGTCAGCTTTCTTT. Based on the CDR3 plus reference TRBV25-1 and TRBJ1-1, the full variable domain is EADIYQTPRYLVIGTGKKITLECSQTMGHDKMYWYQQDPGMELHLIHYSYGVNSTEKGDLSSESTVSRIRTEHFPLTLESARPSHTSQYLCASRAGGASSAFFGQGTRLTVV.

J is TRBJ1-1 and V is TRBV3-1; TRBD1 matches at 8 bases. This CDR3 has 15 residues. The germline gives CDR1 LGHDT, CDR2 YNNKEL (reference sequence). Trimming took 4 bases from V and 6 from J; bases not matched to a gene: 10. In DNA, the CDR3 is TGTGCCAGCAGCCCCACACAGGGGGTCTTTCCTGAAGCTTTCTTT. Its protein is CASSPTQGVFPEAFF.

The genes are TRBV27 and TRBJ2-7; maybe TRBD1 (6 bases). The V gene lost 4 bases and the J gene lost 2 bases, with 12 bases spanning the gap. Germline CDR1 and CDR2: MNHEY and SMNVEV (reference sequence). The CDR3 sequence is 14 residues long. The CDR3 is CASSSSGEPYEQYF. The CDR3 DNA reads TGTGCCAGCAGTTCGTCAGGGGAACCCTACGAGCAGTACTTC.

Worth noting for this clonotype: This sequence may be a read error, since a much larger clone differs from it by one base. The chain is built from TRBV11-2 and TRBJ1-2; tentatively, D is TRBD1 (5 bases). The CDR3 is 11 amino acids. From germline, CDR1 is SGHAT and CDR2 FQNNGV. The CDR3 coding sequence is TGTGCCAACACCTACCCCCAGGGTTTCTCCTTC. Protein: CANTYPQGFSF.

This rearrangement joins TRBV7-9 to TRBJ2-3; D gene unclear. Germline V lookup: CDR1 SEHNR, CDR2 FQNEAQ (reference sequence). The CDR3 spans 16 residues. Between the trimmed V and J ends, which lost 5 bases and 2 bases, there was a span of 17 bases. CDR3: CASSPVVQTSTDTQYF. As DNA, the CDR3 is TGTGCCAGCAGCCCGGTTGTACAGACCTCCACAGATACGCAGTATTTT.

The J gene is TRBJ2-1, the V gene TRBV11-2; TRBD1 aligns across 9 bases. Per the germline V gene, CDR1 is SGHAT and CDR2 is FQNNGV. CDR3 length equals 16 residues. Trimming removed 3 bases from V and 4 bases from J; junction bases left unmatched: 7. CDR3 region: CASSLSGTGIYNEQFF. The CDR3 bases are TGTGCCAGCAGCTTGAGCGGGACAGGGATTTACAATGAGCAGTTCTTC. Filled out from reference TRBV11-2 and TRBJ2-1, the complete variable domain reads EAGVAQSPRYKIIEKRQSVAFWCNPISGHATLYWYQQILGQGPKLLIQFQNNGVVDDSQLPKDRFSAERLKGVDSTLKIQPAKLEDSAVYLCASSLSGTGIYNEQFFGPGTRLTVL.

In its sample, this clonotype was seen a few times. The chain joins TRBV12-3 or TRBV12-4 to TRBJ1-1; D is perhaps TRBD1 (5 bases). V shed 6 bases and J shed 8 bases, with 10 bases lying between them. This CDR3 is built from 11 residues. CDR3 bases: TGTGCCAGCAGACAGACAGCGGAAGCTTTCTTT. It yields the protein CASRQTAEAFF.

This clonotype was picked up a small number of times. This chain joins TRBV27 and TRBJ1-2; tentative D call: TRBD1 (5 bases). Germline assignment: CDR1 MNHEY and CDR2 SMNVEV (reference sequence). V was clipped by 6 bases and J by 3 bases, with 17 bases between them. The CDR3 extends over 15 amino acids. CDR3 in amino acids: CASSLTRGGDYGYTF. For the CDR3, the DNA is TGTGCCAGCAGCCTAACCCGGGGGGGTGACTATGGCTACACCTTC.

This clonotype was observed at least ten times. The gene calls are TRBV6-1 and TRBJ2-2; 7 positions agree with TRBD2. The CDR3 sequence is 15 residues long. In germline, CDR1 is MNHNS, CDR2 SASEGT. Losses at the gene ends were 7 bases for V and 5 bases for J; bases not matched to a gene: 10. DNA for the CDR3: TGTGCCAGCATTACCCTCCGGGGGGTTACCGGGGAGCTGTTTTTT. Residues: CASITLRGVTGELFF.

A few counts support this clonotype. The junction shows a germline mismatch at one end, possibly a read error. The V call is TRBV7-2, the J call TRBJ2-1; no clear D. In germline, CDR1 is SGHTA, CDR2 FQGNSA. The CDR3 consists of 12 residues. This CDR3 is CASRLGLGEQFF. The CDR3 bases are TGTGCCAGCAGATTAGGTTTGGGTGAGCAGTTCTTC.

The DNA of the CDR3 is TGTGCCAGCAGTCTCGGGATTCCCTACGAGCAGTACTTC. Translating it yields CASSLGIPYEQYF. The rearrangement uses TRBV27 and TRBJ2-7, with D possibly being TRBD2 (5 bases). The V end lost 5 bases, the J end lost 2 bases, and 10 bases lay between the germline ends. This CDR3 has 13 residues. Germline V CDR1 and CDR2: MNHEY, SMNVEV (reference sequence).

This clonotype is labeled as medium-sized. The V and J genes are TRBV19 and TRBJ1-2; D possibly corresponds to TRBD1 (5 bases). Trimming took off 7 bases at V and 6 bases at J, with 15 bases between the two ends. The CDR3 covers 13 residues. CDR1 LNHDA and CDR2 SQIVND come from the germline V gene (reference sequence). CDR3 coding DNA: TGTGCCAGTAAACTTCGGGGGTACGATGGCTACACCTTC. Amino acids: CASKLRGYDGYTF.

This clonotype is medium-sized within its sample. The chain employs TRBV27 and TRBJ1-1; unclear D gene. V gave up 3 bases and J gave up 3 bases, with 8 bases separating them. Germline values: CDR1 MNHEY, CDR2 SMNVEV (reference sequence). The CDR3 runs 13 residues. CDR3 sequence: CASSFGLDTEAFF. The CDR3 DNA reads TGTGCCAGCAGTTTCGGGCTGGACACTGAAGCTTTCTTT.

This clonotype is classed as medium-sized (0.01 to 0.1%). The chain has TRBV6-5 and TRBJ1-1, with D perhaps matching TRBD1 (6 bases). Germline V lookup: CDR1 MNHEY, CDR2 SVGAGI. The CDR3 runs 16 residues. With 6 bases removed from V and 5 bases from J, the gap between germline ends came to 22 bases. Here the CDR3 DNA reads TGTGCCAGCAGACCCCTACCCCCCCCGGGGGCAACTGAAGCTTTCTTT. Translating gives CASRPLPPPGATEAFF.

This clonotype is classed as medium-sized. The chain carries TRBV6-1 and TRBJ1-2; D possibly corresponds to TRBD1 (5 bases). The V end was cut by 11 bases, the J end by 7 bases, with 23 bases between. Germline loops: CDR1 MNHNS, CDR2 SASEGT. The CDR3 spans 14 residues. The CDR3 DNA reads TGTGCCGGGGGGGAGGGGCAGATGATTTTTGGCTACACCTTC. Its protein is CAGGEGQMIFGYTF.

In its sample, this clonotype ranks as medium-sized. The chain combines TRBV7-2 with TRBJ2-7; TRBD1 matches 9 bases. V was clipped by 1 base and J by 6 bases; unmatched bases: 7. CDR3 length: 15 amino acids. The germline gives CDR1 SGHTA, CDR2 FQGNSA. DNA of the CDR3: TGTGCCAGCAGCTTAGAGCGGGACAGGGAAGCCGAGCAGTACTTC. Its translation is CASSLERDREAEQYF. The full variable domain, in which reference TRBV7-2 and TRBJ2-7 provide the parts outside the CDR3, is GAGVSQSPSNKVTEKGKDVELRCDPISGHTALYWYRQSLGQGLEFLIYFQGNSAPDKSGLPSDRFSAERTGGSVSTLTIQRTQQEDSAVYLCASSLERDREAEQYFGPGTRLTVT.

By share of the sample, this clonotype is medium-sized. The rearrangement links TRBV11-2 to TRBJ1-1; D gene unclear. The germline gives CDR1 SGHAT, CDR2 FQNNGV. CDR3 length: 14 amino acids. Trimming removed 0 bases at V and 0 bases at J, with 5 bases between. The CDR3 DNA reads TGTGCCAGCAGCTTAGAGAACTTGAACACTGAAGCTTTCTTT. As protein: CASSLENLNTEAFF.